This T cell receptor (beta chain) comes out of a study of shared T cell receptors in the human thymus. Libraries were prepared by immunoSEQ multiplex PCR; TCRdb keeps only in-frame clonotypes and omits some of them. The sample gives about 660,000 clones, more than 75% of which show up once; 0.0094% is in the top ten. V lost 4 bases, J lost 1 base, and 9 bases stayed unmatched. The CDR3 length is 18 residues. Germline CDR1 and CDR2: SGHRS and YFSETQ. Another study also made use of these data, one on human thymus T cells. That study adds: Healthy Finnish infants undergoing corrective surgery for congenital heart defects provided the donor material. Thymus pieces cut out during corrective heart surgery were the tissue that was used. Blood and thymic repertoires both appeared biased in V and J gene usage. As related research reported, thymic repertoires overlapped highly among unrelated individuals.

Source material: thymocytes. The receptor's source is a boy in the first two years of life with a congenital heart defect. This chain joins TRBV5-1 and TRBJ2-5; 14 positions agree with TRBD2. CDR3 bases: TGCGCCAGCAGCATCGAACCGGGACTAGCGGGGGTCCAAGAGACCCAGTACTTC. Protein: CASSIEPGLAGVQETQYF.